The 25 T cell receptor beta chains presented below share a single source sample, sequenced in a study of technical replicates of blood from several donors. Some clones are missing from TCRdb's copy, which holds only in-frame ones; the method was immunoSEQ multiplex PCR. The table includes about 75,000 clones, roughly 89% detected once. The sequenced material came from T cells isolated from PBMCs. The receptors were sampled from a human donor in good health. Some clones in this sample may be carry-over from other donors' samples.

This chain links TRBV5-6 with TRBJ2-1; TRBD2 aligns across 8 bases. V was clipped by 0 bases and J by 0 bases; unmatched bases: 5. This CDR3 contains 17 residues. The V gene's germline CDR1 is SGHDT and CDR2 YYEEEE. The CDR3 spells CASSLGIAGSSYNEQFF. In DNA, the CDR3 is TGTGCCAGCAGCTTGGGGATAGCGGGGAGCTCCTACAATGAGCAGTTCTTC.

The CDR3 here is CASGMGVETQYF. For the CDR3, the DNA is TGTGCCAGCGGTATGGGAGTAGAGACCCAGTACTTC. The rearrangement uses TRBV13 and TRBJ2-5; a possible D gene is TRBD2 (5 bases). Trimming took off 8 bases at V and 4 bases at J, with 11 bases between the two ends. The CDR3 has 12 amino acids. CDR1 PRHDT and CDR2 FYEKMQ come from the germline V gene (reference sequence).

This rearrangement joins TRBV19 to TRBJ2-3; perhaps TRBD1 as D (5 bases). CDR1 and CDR2 from the germline V gene are LNHDA and SQIVND (reference sequence). Trimming removed 10 bases from V and 0 bases from J, with 17 bases in between. There are 15 residues in the CDR3. The CDR3, as DNA: TGTGCCACCCAGGGATGGTCATCTAGCACAGATACGCAGTATTTT. Its protein product is CATQGWSSSTDTQYF.

This clone has a single count. V usage is TRBV28 and J usage is TRBJ2-7, with 9 bases that match TRBD1. The germline gives CDR1 MDHEN, CDR2 SYDVKM. Trimming at V came to 2 bases and at J to 5 bases, leaving 4 bases not matched to a gene. The CDR3 runs 14 residues. The CDR3 sequence is CASSLLRDRDEQYF. The CDR3 DNA follows: TGTGCCAGCAGTTTACTCCGGGACAGGGACGAGCAGTACTTC.

The chain carries TRBV19 and TRBJ1-5; D is uncertain. V lost 6 bases to trimming and J lost 1 base, with 13 bases between them. Germline CDR1 is LNHDA and CDR2 is SQIVND (reference sequence). The CDR3 consists of 15 residues. For the CDR3, the DNA is TGTGCCAGTAGCCTCGGCGGAGGAAGCAATCAGCCCCAGCATTTT. It yields the protein CASSLGGGSNQPQHF.

DNA of the CDR3: TGTGCTAGTGGCTTGTCCTACTCTGAGCAGTTCTTC. Translating it yields CASGLSYSEQFF. V usage is TRBV12-5 and J usage is TRBJ2-1; D is unclear. This CDR3 contains 12 residues. Germline V CDR1 and CDR2: LGHNT, FRNRAP. The ends were cut back, 6 bases at V and 9 bases at J, with 12 bases in the middle.

A single count supports this clone. The rearrangement links TRBV29-1 to TRBJ1-2; TRBD1 agrees at 7 bases. Trimming cost V 6 bases and J 4 bases; bases outside gene matches: 2. The CDR3 consists of 11 residues. Looked up from germline, CDR1 is SQVTM and CDR2 is ANQGSEA. The CDR3 protein is CSVGTVYGYTF. As DNA, the CDR3 is TGCAGCGTCGGGACAGTCTATGGCTACACCTTC.

This chain joins TRBV10-3 and TRBJ1-5; perhaps TRBD1 as D (5 bases). With 4 bases removed from V and 3 bases from J, the gap between germline ends came to 7 bases. CDR1 and CDR2 (germline): ENHRY, SYGVKD. The CDR3 has 13 amino acids. CDR3 region: CAISVGDNQPQHF. In DNA form, the CDR3 reads TGTGCCATCAGTGTAGGGGACAATCAGCCCCAGCATTTT.

The rearrangement uses TRBV5-5 and TRBJ2-5; 13 nucleotides align to TRBD2. CDR1 is SGHKS, CDR2 YYEKEE, per germline (reference sequence). CDR3 length: 15 amino acids. J gave up 4 bases and V 2 bases, and 2 bases lay outside the gene matches. CDR3 nucleotide sequence: TGTGCCAGCAGCTTACTAGCGGGAGGGAGAGAGACCCAGTACTTC. This codes for CASSLLAGGRETQYF.

The chain combines TRBV5-6 with TRBJ2-7; 9 bases agree with TRBD1. Germline V CDR1 and CDR2: SGHDT, YYEEEE. The CDR3 has 15 residues. The trim removed 4 bases at V and 9 bases at J, leaving 14 bases unmatched. The CDR3 region is CASSDQTRDREGQYF. The CDR3 DNA sequence: TGTGCCAGCAGCGATCAAACTCGGGACAGGGAGGGGCAGTACTTC.

This chain joins TRBV19 and TRBJ1-2, with D possibly being TRBD1 (5 bases). Germline lookup yields CDR1 LNHDA and CDR2 SQIVND (reference sequence). The V and J ends lost 0 bases and 8 bases respectively, with 13 bases between them. This CDR3 is built from 14 residues. This CDR3 is CASSIEGQGKGYTF. For the CDR3, the DNA is TGTGCCAGTAGTATAGAGGGTCAGGGCAAAGGCTACACCTTC.

This chain joins TRBV14 and TRBJ2-7, with TRBD1 matching over 8 bases. J lost 4 bases, V lost 1 base, and 9 bases had no gene match. This CDR3 comprises 16 residues. CDR1 and CDR2 (germline): SGHDN, FVKESK. This CDR3 is CASSQVWTGLTYEQYF. In DNA, the CDR3 is TGTGCCAGCAGCCAAGTGTGGACAGGGCTAACGTACGAGCAGTACTTC.

The rearrangement uses TRBV7-6 and TRBJ2-2; 7 nucleotides line up with TRBD1. V lost 1 base and J lost 2; bases outside the gene matches: 7. This CDR3 is 17 amino acids long. CDR1 SGHVS and CDR2 FNYEAQ come from the germline V gene. The CDR3: CASSLVISGGNTGELFF. The CDR3 coding sequence is TGTGCCAGCAGCTTAGTGATTTCAGGGGGAAACACCGGGGAGCTGTTTTTT.

This clone appeared a single time. The V and J genes are TRBV19 and TRBJ2-2; a possible D gene is TRBD1 (5 bases). Trimming removed 3 bases from V and 1 base from J, with 6 bases in between. CDR1 and CDR2 (germline): LNHDA, SQIVND (reference sequence). This CDR3 is built from 14 residues. CDR3 sequence reads: CASSIQGNTGELFF. The CDR3 DNA reads as TGTGCCAGTAGTATCCAGGGGAACACCGGGGAGCTGTTTTTT.

The chain employs TRBV12-5 and TRBJ1-1; D call uncertain. This CDR3 is 11 amino acids long. The germline V gene encodes CDR1 LGHNT and CDR2 FRNRAP. Trimming took off 6 bases at V and 11 bases at J, with 13 bases between the two ends. The CDR3 region has the DNA TGTGCTAGTGGATATGAGCCGAGGGCTTTCTTT. Amino acid sequence: CASGYEPRAFF. Together with reference TRBV12-5 and TRBJ1-1, the CDR3 gives the full variable domain: DARVTQTPRHKVTEMGQEVTMRCQPILGHNTVFWYRQTMMQGLELLAYFRNRAPLDDSGMPKDRFSAEMPDATLATLKIQPSEPRDSAVYFCASGYEPRAFFGQGTRLTVV.

V usage is TRBV28 and J usage is TRBJ2-3; 8 bases align to TRBD2. V lost 5 bases and J lost 7; bases outside the gene matches: 5. The CDR3 totals 13 residues. The V gene's germline CDR1 is MDHEN and CDR2 SYDVKM. The CDR3 coding sequence is TGTGCCAGCAGTGTATTAGCGGGGCATACGCAGTATTTT. This sequence encodes CASSVLAGHTQYF.

The chain joins TRBV29-1 to TRBJ1-1; 7 positions agree with TRBD1. With V trimmed by 5 bases and J by 2 bases, 5 bases remained unmatched. Germline loops: CDR1 SQVTM, CDR2 ANQGSEA. The CDR3 is 13 residues long. CDR3 sequence reads: CSVKTGRNTEAFF. In DNA, the CDR3 is TGCAGCGTTAAGACAGGGCGAAACACTGAAGCTTTCTTT.

The chain links TRBV6-1 to TRBJ1-4; D is unresolved. This CDR3 contains 14 residues. The V and J ends lost 6 bases and 4 bases respectively, with 12 bases between them. CDR1 and CDR2 (germline): MNHNS, SASEGT. CDR3 sequence reads: CASSMRGINEKLFF. CDR3 bases: TGTGCCAGCAGCATGAGAGGTATTAATGAAAAACTGTTTTTT.

This clone showed up just once. This chain links TRBV6-1 with TRBJ1-2; the match to TRBD1 covers 9 bases. V shed 3 bases, J shed 8 bases, and the junction held 4 bases outside the gene matches. This CDR3 contains 13 residues. Germline loops: CDR1 MNHNS, CDR2 SASEGT. CDR3 nucleotide sequence: TGTGCCAGCAGTGACAACAGGGGGCAAGGCTACACCTTC. It encodes CASSDNRGQGYTF.

V gene TRBV27 combines with J gene TRBJ2-1; tentative D call: TRBD2 (7 bases). The CDR3 spans 15 residues. In germline, CDR1 is MNHEY, CDR2 SMNVEV (reference sequence). V was shortened by 7 bases and J by 9 bases, with 22 bases between the two germline ends. CDR3 sequence reads: CASTLGGGPFGEQFF. The CDR3 DNA follows: TGTGCCAGCACTCTAGGGGGGGGGCCGTTCGGTGAGCAGTTCTTC.

This clone was counted between two and nine times. The J gene is TRBJ1-5, the V gene TRBV6-5; the D is unclear. The CDR3 spans 13 residues. The V end was cut by 2 bases, the J end by 4 bases, with 6 bases between. Germline CDR1 MNHEY, CDR2 SVGAGI. The CDR3 is CASSYGGNQPQHF. As DNA, the CDR3 is TGTGCCAGCAGTTACGGCGGAAATCAGCCCCAGCATTTT.

The J gene is TRBJ1-1, the V gene TRBV5-1; 7 nucleotides agree with TRBD1. This CDR3 comprises 13 residues. The germline CDR1 and CDR2 sequences are SGHRS and YFSETQ. J lost 2 bases, V lost 5 bases, and 3 bases had no gene match. The CDR3 loop reads CASRGQINTEAFF. In nucleotides, the CDR3 is TGCGCCAGCAGGGGACAGATCAACACTGAAGCTTTCTTT.

The chain has TRBV5-1 and TRBJ2-7; D unresolved. The germline V gene encodes CDR1 SGHRS and CDR2 YFSETQ. Trimming pared 9 bases from V and 0 bases from J, leaving 16 bases between. This CDR3 has 14 residues. CDR3 region: CATSPLPSSYEQYF. CDR3 coding DNA: TGCGCCACCTCCCCACTTCCTAGCTCCTACGAGCAGTACTTC.

The chain is built from TRBV7-8 and TRBJ2-1, with 9 nucleotides matching TRBD1. Looked up from germline, CDR1 is SGHVS and CDR2 is FQNEAQ. The CDR3 has 16 amino acids. Germline trimming cut 1 base from V and 10 bases from J; bases unmatched to any gene: 11. The DNA of the CDR3 is TGTGCCAGCAGCTTAGGGACCGGGACAGGGAAAGGAGAGCAGTTCTTC. Residues: CASSLGTGTGKGEQFF.

J is TRBJ2-5 and V is TRBV5-4, with 8 bases matching TRBD2. With V trimmed by 4 bases and J by 1 base, 0 bases remained unmatched. There are 13 residues in the CDR3. The germline V gene encodes CDR1 SGHNT and CDR2 YYREEE (reference sequence). The CDR3 loop is CASSRGGQETQYF. The CDR3 DNA reads TGTGCCAGCAGCCGGGGGGGCCAAGAGACCCAGTACTTC.